These 14 T cell receptor beta chains originate from one sample sequenced in a study of blood T cell repertoires in COVID-19. TCRdb's table, derived via immunoSEQ multiplex PCR, lists solely in-frame clones and lacks some. There are around 54,000 clones in the sample; 70% to 80% occur only once, and roughly 6% lies in the top ten. Input material: PBMCs or T cells enriched from blood (not recorded which). The receptors shown here come from a woman aged 50 to 65 with acute COVID-19.

V and J are TRBV2 and TRBJ1-2; a weak D match, TRBD1 (5 bases). The CDR3 covers 11 residues. Germline V CDR1 and CDR2: SNHLY, FYNNEI. The ends were cut back, 8 bases at V and 5 bases at J, with 9 bases in the middle. CDR3 nucleotide sequence: TGTGCCAGCCTGCGGGGGTATGGCTACACCTTC. As protein: CASLRGYGYTF.

V and J are TRBV24-1 and TRBJ1-1; TRBD1 agrees at 10 bases. The CDR3 is 14 residues long. The germline CDR1 and CDR2 sequences are KGHDR and SFDVKD. V shed 5 bases and J 3 bases; nucleotides not matched to a gene: 2. This chain's CDR3 is CATSAGQGDTEAFF. Written as DNA, the CDR3 is TGTGCCACCAGTGCCGGACAGGGGGACACTGAAGCTTTCTTT.

This clone is medium-sized in the sample. The V gene is TRBV6-2 or TRBV6-3, the J gene TRBJ1-6; tentatively, D is TRBD1 (5 bases). The germline V gene encodes CDR1 MNHEY and CDR2 SVGEGT. The CDR3 loop spans 19 amino acids. Trimming removed 3 bases from V and 2 bases from J, with 20 bases in between. CDR3 in amino acids: CASSYGQEDTQAYNSPLHF. The CDR3 DNA is TGTGCCAGCAGTTATGGACAAGAAGACACCCAGGCCTATAATTCACCCCTCCACTTT.

This clone has more than one count but fewer than ten. This rearrangement joins TRBV9 to TRBJ1-1; no clear D gene. Trimming removed 2 bases from V and 0 bases from J, with 8 bases in between. CDR1 and CDR2 (germline): SGDLS, YYNGEE. The CDR3 is 14 residues long. Written as DNA, the CDR3 is TGTGCCAGCAGCGTCGGACTTCTGAACACTGAAGCTTTCTTT. Translating gives CASSVGLLNTEAFF.

The V and J genes are TRBV11-2 and TRBJ2-5, with TRBD1 matching 9 bases. Trimming removed 5 bases from V and 5 bases from J; junction bases left unmatched: 9. This CDR3 has 15 amino acids. Germline loops: CDR1 SGHAT, CDR2 FQNNGV. This chain's CDR3 is CASSPDRGWEETQYF. The CDR3 nucleotides are TGTGCCAGCAGCCCGGACAGGGGCTGGGAGGAGACCCAGTACTTC.

DNA for the CDR3: TGTGCCAGCAGCCGGGCGGGGGCATCGGGAAATGAGCAGTTCTTC. It encodes CASSRAGASGNEQFF. This chain links TRBV4-2 with TRBJ2-1; tentative D call: TRBD2 (7 bases). The CDR3 totals 15 residues. Germline V gene sequence: CDR1 LGHNA, CDR2 YNFKEQ. Trimming shortened V by 4 bases and J by 7 bases, and 17 bases separated the two germline ends.

This chain joins TRBV7-3 and TRBJ1-1, with unresolved D. Germline V lookup: CDR1 SGHTA, CDR2 FQGTGA. CDR3 length: 13 amino acids. V shed 0 bases and J shed 11 bases, with 13 bases lying between them. CDR3 sequence (DNA): TGTGCCAGCAGCTTAACCATCCGGGTTGGGGCTTTCTTT. Protein: CASSLTIRVGAFF.

The chain joins TRBV7-8 to TRBJ1-6, with 8 bases lining up with TRBD1. V lost 1 base and J lost 10; bases outside the gene matches: 6. The germline V gene has CDR1 SGHVS and CDR2 FQNEAQ. The length of the CDR3 is 15 residues. The CDR3 spells CASSLDQGARSPLHF. Here the CDR3 DNA reads TGTGCCAGCAGCTTAGATCAGGGGGCAAGGTCACCCCTCCACTTT.

The gene calls are TRBV7-3 and TRBJ2-3; D gene uncertain. There are 16 residues in the CDR3. The germline V gene encodes CDR1 SGHTA and CDR2 FQGTGA. Trimming stripped 1 base from V and 1 base from J, with 12 bases between. The CDR3, as DNA: TGTGCCAGCAGCTTAAGAAGAGTAGAGGGCACAGATACGCAGTATTTT. Protein product: CASSLRRVEGTDTQYF. Combining the CDR3 with reference TRBV7-3 and TRBJ2-3 gives the whole variable domain GAGVSQTPSNKVTEKGKYVELRCDPISGHTALYWYRQSLGQGPEFLIYFQGTGAADDSGLPNDRFFAVRPEGSVSTLKIQRTERGDSAVYLCASSLRRVEGTDTQYFGPGTRLTVL.

The rearrangement uses TRBV28 and TRBJ2-5, with TRBD2 matching over 9 bases. V gave up 5 bases and J gave up 1 base; unmatched junction bases: 11. The germline CDR1 and CDR2 sequences are MDHEN and SYDVKM. This CDR3 spans 17 amino acids. CDR3 sequence: CASSLLAGRGGQETQYF. CDR3 coding DNA: TGTGCCAGCAGTCTACTAGCGGGTCGAGGTGGCCAAGAGACCCAGTACTTC.

The V call is TRBV5-1, the J call TRBJ2-6, with no clear D. The germline V gene has CDR1 SGHRS and CDR2 YFSETQ. The CDR3 loop spans 13 amino acids. V was shortened by 8 bases and J by 0 bases, with 6 bases between the two germline ends. This CDR3 reads CARAPSGANVLTF. The DNA for the CDR3 is TGCGCCAGGGCCCCCTCTGGGGCCAACGTCCTGACTTTC.

This chain joins TRBV9 and TRBJ1-1; TRBD1 matches at 8 bases. CDR3 length: 15 residues. Unmatched junction bases numbered 9, after V lost 7 bases and J lost 1 base. Germline assignment: CDR1 SGDLS and CDR2 YYNGEE. The CDR3 is CASGPRQGTNTEAFF. CDR3 bases: TGTGCCAGCGGCCCCAGACAGGGGACGAACACTGAAGCTTTCTTT.

This clone was observed a handful of times. The chain is built from TRBV10-3 and TRBJ1-5; D is possibly TRBD1 (5 bases). The V end lost 0 bases, the J end lost 7 bases, and 19 bases lay between the germline ends. Germline V gene sequence: CDR1 ENHRY, CDR2 SYGVKD. The length of the CDR3 is 17 residues. In DNA form, the CDR3 reads TGTGCCATCAGTGAGTCGAAAGGGGATGGGCTTAAACAGCCCCAGCATTTT. It encodes CAISESKGDGLKQPQHF.

The J gene is TRBJ2-6, the V gene TRBV7-9; D perhaps matches TRBD2 (6 bases). In germline, CDR1 is SEHNR, CDR2 FQNEAQ (reference sequence). CDR3 length: 16 amino acids. V lost 4 bases and J lost 2, with 12 bases in between. Here the CDR3 DNA reads TGTGCCAGCAGCTCCGTTGGAGGGGCTGGGGCCAACGTCCTGACTTTC. Translation: CASSSVGGAGANVLTF.